A single sample gave rise to the 2 T cell receptor beta chains below, sequenced in a study of blood T cell repertoires in COVID-19. Sequencing used immunoSEQ multiplex PCR; TCRdb keeps in-frame clones, though not all of them. The sample holds a few hundred thousand clones; 89% are singletons and the top ten take approximately 1.2%. What was sequenced was peripheral blood. The receptors were sampled from a man in his forties or fifties with acute or convalescent COVID-19.

The rearrangement links TRBV9 to TRBJ2-3, with TRBD2 matching over 8 bases. The CDR3 sequence is 15 residues long. Germline loops: CDR1 SGDLS, CDR2 YYNGEE. V lost 4 bases and J lost 6; bases outside the gene matches: 10. CDR3 in DNA: TGTGCCAGCAGCCCACGGGGGGGAGGGGCGGATACGCAGTATTTT. It translates to CASSPRGGGADTQYF.

V gene TRBV9 combines with J gene TRBJ1-1; TRBD1 agrees at 8 bases. The CDR3 runs 13 residues. The germline CDR1 and CDR2 sequences are SGDLS and YYNGEE. The trim removed 3 bases at V and 14 bases at J, leaving 12 bases unmatched. The CDR3: CASSATRGTGQFF. CDR3 sequence (DNA): TGTGCCAGCAGCGCCACCCGCGGGACAGGACAATTCTTT. Together with reference TRBV9 and TRBJ1-1, the CDR3 gives the full variable domain: DSGVTQTPKHLITATGQRVTLRCSPRSGDLSVYWYQQSLDQGLQFLIQYYNGEERAKGNILERFSAQQFPDLHSELNLSSLELGDSALYFCASSATRGTGQFFGQGTRLTVV.